The T cell receptor (beta chain) under discussion was sequenced for a study of shared clonotypes between healthy human individuals. Generated by immunoSEQ multiplex PCR, the TCRdb table keeps only in-frame clones and is missing some. Of more than 2,000,000 clones in the sample, approximately 93% were seen once. V lost 4 bases to trimming and J lost 8 bases, with 9 bases between them. CDR3 length equals 11 residues. CDR1 and CDR2 from the germline V gene are GTSNPN and SVGIG (reference sequence). Comment on this clone: Antigen: not known.

Study-level results: Researchers found naive subsets generally carried larger estimated richness than memory subsets.

The source material was naive CD4+ T cells from PBMCs. Subset noted: CD45RA+ positively selected. The sequence came from a man between 18 and 29 years old in good health. Some clones in this sample may be carry-over from other donors' samples. The genes are TRBV30 and TRBJ2-1; unclear D gene. The CDR3 is CAWIGADEQFF. In DNA form, the CDR3 reads TGTGCCTGGATCGGTGCGGATGAGCAGTTCTTC.